This T cell receptor beta chain was recovered during a study of CD8+CD57+ T cells in acquired aplastic anemia. Flow cytometry had shown expanded CD8+CD57+ cells in the patients chosen for sequencing. This clonotype was seen repeatedly, ten times or more. CDR3 length equals 15 residues. Germline assignment: CDR1 SGDLS and CDR2 YYNGEE. Trimming at V came to 4 bases and at J to 2 bases, leaving 6 bases not matched to a gene. TCR beta VDJ and CDR3 were profiled, and genomic DNA was the template. TCRdb independently ran MiXCR on the reads; one entry per CDR3 protein. The sample records approximately 220,000 distinct CDR3 sequences, approximately 45% being singletons.

The source material was sorted CD4+, CD8+, or CD8+CD57+ T cells (not recorded which) from PBMCs. The chain combines TRBV9 with TRBJ1-5, with 7 nucleotides matching TRBD1. This clonotype originated in a human donor with aplastic anemia. The CDR3 protein is CASSLTGSGNQPQHF. As DNA, the CDR3 is TGTGCCAGCAGCCTGACAGGGTCGGGCAATCAGCCCCAGCATTTT.